This T cell receptor (beta chain) was captured by sequencing in a study of PD-1 blockade in classical Hodgkin lymphoma. The patients all showed relapse after autologous stem cell transplantation, while their brentuximab vedotin exposure varied. The V and J ends lost 0 bases and 4 bases respectively, with 7 bases between them. The CDR3 covers 13 residues. Germline CDR1 and CDR2: SGDLS and YYNGEE. Profiling relied on immunoSEQ multiplex PCR, and the TCRdb table lists in-frame clones only, not all of them. The table records several thousand clones, about two thirds of them present only once. Material: peripheral blood mononuclear cells (PBMCs), obtained at baseline. The rearrangement links TRBV9 to TRBJ1-1; TRBD1 might be the D (5 bases). The receptor was isolated from a human donor with classical Hodgkin lymphoma. The CDR3 sequence: CASSVDQGTEAFF. Here the CDR3 DNA reads TGTGCCAGCAGCGTAGACCAGGGCACTGAAGCTTTCTTT.